This passage covers 20 T cell receptor beta chains from one sample sequenced in a study of human T cells and chemical hapten exposure. Regarding time point: pre-sensitization, week 0. The sample's treatment: therapeutic diphenylcyclopropenone sensitization with weekly scalp DPC. TCRdb ran MiXCR on the RACE reads and lists one entry per CDR3 protein. Of 350,000 to 400,000 distinct CDR3 sequences detected, approximately 5.1% appear once; the ten largest clones hold about 2.5%. The sample here was whole blood, taken in connection with sensitization to the hapten diphenylcyclopropenone (DPC). These receptors were taken from a woman aged 50 to 60 with alopecia areata. Some clones in this sample may be carry-over from other donors' samples.

This clonotype has ten or more counts. The rearrangement joins TRBV10-3 to TRBJ1-6; no clear D gene. CDR1 and CDR2 (germline): ENHRY, SYGVKD. Trimming left V 6 bases short and J 5 bases short, with 11 bases between. The CDR3 runs to 14 residues. CDR3 region: CAIRDDGDNSPLHF. CDR3 sequence (DNA): TGTGCCATCAGGGATGACGGGGATAATTCACCCCTCCACTTT.

This clonotype showed up many times. The V gene is TRBV29-1, the J gene TRBJ2-2; 9 positions agree with TRBD2. Trimming cost V 5 bases and J 6 bases; bases outside gene matches: 4. The CDR3 sequence is 13 residues long. The germline V gene encodes CDR1 SQVTM and CDR2 ANQGSEA. CDR3 in amino acids: CSVREREAGELFF. CDR3 coding DNA: TGCAGCGTTCGAGAGCGGGAGGCCGGGGAGCTGTTTTTT.

This clonotype was seen more than once but under ten times. The genes are TRBV29-1 and TRBJ2-5; 7 nucleotides match TRBD2. CDR1 SQVTM and CDR2 ANQGSEA come from the germline V gene. The CDR3 runs to 13 residues. J gave up 5 bases and V 2 bases, and 5 bases lay outside the gene matches. This CDR3 is CSVELRGVETQYF. In DNA form, the CDR3 reads TGCAGCGTTGAACTTCGGGGGGTGGAGACCCAGTACTTC.

The table lists this clonotype with a few counts. The rearrangement joins TRBV12-3 or TRBV12-4 to TRBJ1-2, with TRBD1 matching 7 bases. CDR3 size: 14 residues. V shed 5 bases, J shed 3 bases, and the junction held 6 bases outside the gene matches. CDR3 protein: CASSPSGQHYGYTF. CDR3 DNA: TGTGCCAGCAGTCCCTCGGGACAGCACTATGGCTACACCTTC.

A few counts support this clonotype. The V and J genes are TRBV4-1 and TRBJ2-1; D is perhaps TRBD2 (6 bases). The CDR3 contains 19 residues. Germline V lookup: CDR1 MGHRA, CDR2 YSYEKL. V lost 4 bases and J 3 bases, leaving 25 bases between the germline ends. CDR3 residues: CASSPVLSVSGFLYNEQFF. CDR3 bases: TGCGCCAGCAGCCCCGTTCTGTCTGTTAGCGGTTTTCTCTACAATGAGCAGTTCTTC.

This clonotype was seen at least ten times. This chain connects TRBV18 to TRBJ2-3; D might be TRBD1 (6 bases). This CDR3 spans 15 amino acids. The germline V and J ends were trimmed by 2 bases and 6 bases, with 15 bases remaining between them. Germline V CDR1 and CDR2: KGHSH, LQKENI. CDR3 sequence reads: CASSPAGRGTDTQYF. The CDR3 nucleotides read TGTGCCAGCTCACCAGCGGGCAGGGGAACCGATACGCAGTATTTT. Variable domain in full (rest from reference TRBV18 and TRBJ2-3): NAGVMQNPRHLVRRRGQEARLRCSPMKGHSHVYWYRQLPEEGLKFMVYLQKENIIDESGMPKERFSAEFPKEGPSILRIQQVVRGDSAAYFCASSPAGRGTDTQYFGPGTRLTVL.

Ten or more counts support this clonotype. The chain links TRBV6-6 to TRBJ2-2; a weak D match, TRBD1 (6 bases). Germline CDR1 is MNHNY and CDR2 is SVGAGI (reference sequence). The CDR3 loop spans 17 amino acids. V gave up 7 bases and J gave up 1 base, with 19 bases separating them. The CDR3 sequence is CASTDATGLKNTGELFF. The CDR3 region has the DNA TGTGCCAGCACCGATGCTACAGGGCTCAAGAACACCGGGGAGCTGTTTTTT.

This clonotype came up many times. Written as DNA, the CDR3 is TGCAGTGCCGAAGGGACTAGGGTAGCCAAAAACATTCAGTACTTC. It codes for CSAEGTRVAKNIQYF. The rearrangement joins TRBV20-1 to TRBJ2-4, with 8 bases matching TRBD2. There are 15 residues in the CDR3. The junction had 7 bases not matched to a gene; V was cut back by 6 bases and J by 0 bases. Germline V gene data show CDR1 as DFQATT and CDR2 as SNEGSKA (reference sequence).

This clonotype was observed at least ten times. The genes are TRBV7-8 and TRBJ1-3; unclear D gene. Looked up from germline, CDR1 is SGHVS and CDR2 is FQNEAQ. The ends were cut back, 3 bases at V and 0 bases at J, with 15 bases in the middle. This CDR3 is 17 amino acids long. This CDR3 is CASSFSFGLSSGNTIYF. For the CDR3, the DNA is TGTGCCAGCAGCTTCTCCTTTGGTCTCTCCTCTGGAAACACCATATATTTT.

There are many counts of this clonotype. V is TRBV12-3 or TRBV12-4 and J is TRBJ1-1; 7 bases align to TRBD1. This CDR3 contains 14 residues. The J segment lost 1 base and the V segment lost 5 bases, leaving 4 bases of the junction unmatched. The CDR3 DNA sequence: TGTGCCAGCAGTACCGGGACAGAGAACACTGAAGCTTTCTTT. It encodes CASSTGTENTEAFF.

There are many counts of this clonotype. The rearrangement links TRBV29-1 to TRBJ2-1; TRBD2 aligns across 11 bases. Germline values: CDR1 SQVTM, CDR2 ANQGSEA. This CDR3 contains 13 residues. After removal of 8 bases from V and 7 bases from J, the junction contained 7 bases not matched to a gene. DNA of the CDR3: TGCAGCCCTTGGACTAGCGGGCAAAATGAGCAGTTCTTC. Protein product: CSPWTSGQNEQFF.

This clonotype was seen a single time. Just one base apart from a much larger clone, this may be a read error. The V and J genes are TRBV3-1 and TRBJ2-2; D uncertain. CDR1 is LGHDT and CDR2 is YNNKEL in the germline V gene (reference sequence). CDR3 size: 12 residues. In DNA form, the CDR3 reads TGTGCCACCAGCCAAGTCGACGGGGAGCTGTTTTTT. Translating it yields CATSQVDGELFF.

The table lists this clonotype with many counts. The rearrangement links TRBV12-3 or TRBV12-4 to TRBJ2-1, with D maybe TRBD2 (6 bases). Trimming took off 6 bases at V and 0 bases at J, with 15 bases between the two ends. This CDR3 is built from 16 residues. The CDR3 DNA reads as TGTGCCAGCAGATCCTTTAGCGGAAGCTCCTACAATGAGCAGTTCTTC. This sequence encodes CASRSFSGSSYNEQFF.

This chain uses TRBV4-2 with TRBJ2-5; D possibly matches TRBD1 or TRBD2 (5 bases each). The CDR3 spans 16 residues. Germline CDR1 and CDR2: LGHNA and YNFKEQ. Trimming removed 0 bases from V and 4 bases from J, with 15 bases in between. CDR3 sequence: CASSQDRGASGETQYF. The DNA for the CDR3 is TGTGCCAGCAGCCAAGATCGGGGCGCGAGTGGAGAGACCCAGTACTTC.

This clonotype was found many times. J is TRBJ2-7 and V is TRBV10-1; the D is unclear. The V gene's germline CDR1 is WNHNN and CDR2 SYGVQD (reference sequence). The CDR3 runs to 12 residues. Between the trimmed V and J ends, which lost 2 bases and 2 bases, there was a span of 4 bases. The CDR3 loop is CASSEGPYEQYF. In DNA, the CDR3 is TGCGCCAGCAGTGAGGGTCCCTACGAGCAGTACTTC.

This clonotype was detected ten times or more. V is TRBV7-2 and J is TRBJ2-1; 13 nucleotides match TRBD2. The CDR3 runs 16 residues. Germline CDR1 SGHTA, CDR2 FQGNSA. Germline trimming cut 5 bases from V and 2 bases from J; bases unmatched to any gene: 3. Here the CDR3 reads CASSPTSGGAYNEQFF. In DNA, the CDR3 is TGTGCCAGCAGCCCTACTAGCGGGGGGGCCTACAATGAGCAGTTCTTC.

This clonotype was recorded at least ten times. This chain links TRBV6-5 with TRBJ2-7; the match to TRBD2 covers 7 bases. The CDR3 has 13 amino acids. V trimming: 7 bases; J trimming: 7 bases; junction bases outside the gene matches: 10. Germline CDR1 reads MNHEY; CDR2 reads SVGAGI. CDR3 nucleotide sequence: TGTGCCAGCAAAACTAGCGCCCTAGGGGAGCAGTACTTC. It codes for CASKTSALGEQYF.

The CDR3, as DNA: TGTGCCAGCAGCTTGGGAGCGGGGGGGCCTGAGACCCAGTACTTC. Translated, it gives CASSLGAGGPETQYF. The chain joins TRBV5-6 to TRBJ2-5; TRBD2 agrees at 10 bases. The CDR3 is made up of 15 amino acids. V shed 0 bases and J 5 bases; nucleotides not matched to a gene: 4. In germline, CDR1 is SGHDT, CDR2 YYEEEE.

Comments on this clonotype: At one of its ends the junction is not consistent with the germline gene, which may arise from a read error. The chain couples TRBV2 to TRBJ2-1; D gene ambiguous. The CDR3 totals 11 residues. In germline, CDR1 is SNHLY, CDR2 FYNNEI. The CDR3 DNA reads TGTGACAGCAGTGAAGGGCCCGAGCAGTTCTTC. It yields the protein CDSSEGPEQFF.

This clonotype showed up just a few times. The V and J genes are TRBV7-9 and TRBJ2-3; D tentatively fits TRBD1 or TRBD2 (5 bases each). Germline V lookup: CDR1 SEHNR, CDR2 FQNEAQ (reference sequence). The CDR3 extends over 19 amino acids. The V end lost 6 bases, the J end lost 3 bases, and 28 bases lay between the germline ends. The DNA of the CDR3 is TGTGCCAGCAGTTCACGCGAGCTTAGTTTGAGGGGCGGAACAGATACGCAGTATTTT. Its protein product is CASSSRELSLRGGTDTQYF.